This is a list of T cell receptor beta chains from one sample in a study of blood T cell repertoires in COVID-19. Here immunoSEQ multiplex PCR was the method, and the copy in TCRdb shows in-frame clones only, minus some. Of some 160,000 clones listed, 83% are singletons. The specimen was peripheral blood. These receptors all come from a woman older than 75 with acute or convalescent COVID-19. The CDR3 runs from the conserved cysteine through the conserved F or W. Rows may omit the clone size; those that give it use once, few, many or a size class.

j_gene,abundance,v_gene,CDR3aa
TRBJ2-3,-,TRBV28,CASSLTDTQYF
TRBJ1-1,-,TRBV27,CASSLNGGMNTEAFF
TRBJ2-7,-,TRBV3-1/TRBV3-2,CASSQVTGRYEQYF
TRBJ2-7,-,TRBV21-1,CASSAEPSPPEQYF
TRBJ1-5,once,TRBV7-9,CASSPGHANQPQHF
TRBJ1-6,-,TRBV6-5,CASSYSMGQDNSPLHF
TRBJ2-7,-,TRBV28,CASSFSREQYF
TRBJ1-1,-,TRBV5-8,CASSLDRERVAFF
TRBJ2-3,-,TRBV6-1,CASGSGPYTQYF
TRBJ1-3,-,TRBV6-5,CASSITGSSGNTIYF
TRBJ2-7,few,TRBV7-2,CASSLGPQGLSTPYEQYF
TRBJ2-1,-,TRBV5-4,CASSLRLAAYNEQFF
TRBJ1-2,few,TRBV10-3,CAISEAGNYGYTF
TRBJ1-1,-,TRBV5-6,CASSLAGVMNTEAFF
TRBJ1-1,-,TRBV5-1,CASSFTGNTEAFF
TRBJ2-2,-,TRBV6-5,CASSYSAGWGTGELFF
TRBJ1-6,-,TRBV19,CASTPNGQGVNSPLHF
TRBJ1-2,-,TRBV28,CASSLGRGYTF
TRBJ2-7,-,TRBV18,CASSRPGQSYEQYF
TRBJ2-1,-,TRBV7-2,CASSLIRLSEQFF
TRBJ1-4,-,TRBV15,CATSRDLNRVPFF
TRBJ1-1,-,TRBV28,CASPSATGTMNTEAFF
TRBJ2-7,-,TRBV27,CASSLIAGYQYEQYF
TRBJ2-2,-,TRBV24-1,CATSDPRQGAAGELFF
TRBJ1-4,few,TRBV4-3,CASSQRTVEKLFF
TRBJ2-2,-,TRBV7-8,CASKTGNTGELFF
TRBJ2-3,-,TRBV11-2,CASSADLGSTDTQYF
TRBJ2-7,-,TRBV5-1,CASSWDRGPYEQYF
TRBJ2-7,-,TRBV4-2,CASSQELLVTSHEQYF
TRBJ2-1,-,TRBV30,CAWSVPKGLVSSYNEQFF
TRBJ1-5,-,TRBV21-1,CASSKTPGNNQPQHF
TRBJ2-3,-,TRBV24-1,CATSDPAGGLDTQYF
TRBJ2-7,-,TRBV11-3,CASSPSGDEQYF
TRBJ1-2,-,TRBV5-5,CASSRDHYGYTF
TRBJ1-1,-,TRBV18,CASSPLAQGDTEAFF
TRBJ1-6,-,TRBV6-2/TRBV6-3,CASSTTPRDREF
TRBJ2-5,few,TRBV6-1,CASSESGVGNQETQYF
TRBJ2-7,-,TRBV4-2,CASSQPDETGAYEQYF
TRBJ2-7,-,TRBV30,CAWSGGLAGVTFSSYEQYF
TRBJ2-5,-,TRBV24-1,CATSDSTGFPETQYF
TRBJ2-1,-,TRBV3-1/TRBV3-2,CASSQADWINEQFF